This T cell receptor (beta chain) was documented in a study of cytomegalovirus exposure and HLA in healthy donors. The V segment lost 5 bases and the J segment 10 bases; nucleotides outside the gene matches: 12. This CDR3 has 15 amino acids. CDR1 and CDR2 (germline): SQVTM, ANQGSEA. Study-wide findings and caveats: It has been reported that TCR beta sequences accurately predicted the HLA-A and HLA-B alleles of most subjects.

Comment on this clone: Its specificity is unknown.

Amplification used 60 Vbeta primers and 13 Jbeta primers. Only in-frame clones appear in the TCRdb table, and some are missing; sequencing was by immunoSEQ multiplex PCR. This table holds some 110,000 clones, roughly 70% found once. J is TRBJ1-6 and V is TRBV29-1; TRBD1 matches 9 bases. The sequenced material came from PBMCs. The sequence was obtained from a middle-aged man in good health and CMV-seronegative. The CDR3 nucleotides are TGCAGCGTTCGATTCACAGGGGGCGTTGAATCACCCCTCCACTTT. It yields the protein CSVRFTGGVESPLHF.